Following are 18 T cell receptor beta chains from one sample sequenced in a study of T cell repertoires in cytomegalovirus infection. Via MiXCR, TCRdb re-called the reads, giving one row per CDR3 protein. The data hold approximately 910,000 distinct CDR3 sequences, with about 33% observed a single time. The antigens these receptors bind are not known. The starting material was cultured CD8+ T cells from PBMCs, obtained from culture after CMV antigen stimulation. These receptors were obtained from a human donor in good health (CMV status not recorded). Some clones in this sample may be carry-over from other donors' samples.

This clonotype came up many times. The chain links TRBV7-8 to TRBJ1-6, with D perhaps TRBD1 (5 bases). CDR3 length: 15 amino acids. The V gene's germline CDR1 is SGHVS and CDR2 FQNEAQ. Trimming took off 3 bases at V and 7 bases at J, with 13 bases between the two ends. CDR3 amino acids: CASSLMPGRNSPLHF. CDR3 nucleotides: TGTGCCAGCAGCTTGATGCCGGGACGGAATTCACCCCTCCACTTT.

The V gene is TRBV20-1, the J gene TRBJ2-1; D not resolved. Trimming shortened V by 6 bases and J by 10 bases, and 10 bases separated the two germline ends. Germline V lookup: CDR1 DFQATT, CDR2 SNEGSKA (reference sequence). The CDR3 has 10 residues. The CDR3 nucleotides read TGCAGTGCGTCTAGTGACGAGCAGTTCTTC. Translating it yields CSASSDEQFF.

There are many counts of this clonotype. This rearrangement joins TRBV6-1 to TRBJ2-1, with D possibly matching TRBD2 (7 bases). Germline V gene lookup returns CDR1 MNHNS and CDR2 SASEGT. The CDR3 extends over 15 amino acids. The V gene lost 6 bases and the J gene lost 12 bases, with 24 bases spanning the gap. CDR3 nucleotides: TGTGCCAGCAGGCCGGGGGGCTCGAAATATTACGGGCAGTTCTTC. Protein sequence: CASRPGGSKYYGQFF.

At least ten counts were recorded for this clonotype. V usage is TRBV7-6 and J usage is TRBJ2-1; 11 nucleotides align to TRBD2. The CDR3 is 15 residues long. The germline CDR1 and CDR2 sequences are SGHVS and FNYEAQ. The J segment lost 6 bases and the V segment lost 6 bases, leaving 7 bases of the junction unmatched. This chain's CDR3 is CASSSTSGASNEQFF. The CDR3 bases are TGTGCCAGCAGTTCGACTAGCGGGGCAAGCAATGAGCAGTTCTTC.

Turning to this clonotype: The junction departs from germline at one end; a sequencing error may be responsible. The genes are TRBV12-3 or TRBV12-4 and TRBJ1-2; D gene ambiguous. The CDR3 totals 13 residues. The CDR3 loop is CASSETQAYGHTF. The CDR3 DNA is TGTGCCAGCAGTGAAACGCAAGCGTATGGCCACACCTTC.

This clonotype was recorded once. A much larger clonotype is one base distant, so this may be a read error. The chain joins TRBV7-9 to TRBJ2-5; no definite D call. The V gene lost 5 bases and the J gene lost 2 bases, with 12 bases spanning the gap. Germline CDR1 and CDR2: SEHNR and FQNEAQ (reference sequence). The CDR3 extends over 14 amino acids. The CDR3 is CASSAAEVQETQYF. The CDR3 DNA follows: TGTGCCAGCAGCGCCGCAGAGGTTCAAGAGACCCAGTACTTC. Complete variable domain (other parts from reference TRBV7-9 and TRBJ2-5): DTGVSQNPRHKITKRGQNVTFRCDPISEHNRLYWYRQTLGQGPEFLTYFQNEAQLEKSRLLSDRFSAERPKGSFSTLEIQRTEQGDSAMYLCASSAAEVQETQYFGPGTRLLVL.

CDR3 loop: CATSENRGNEQFF. DNA for the CDR3: TGTGCCACCAGTGAGAACAGGGGCAATGAGCAGTTCTTC. The rearrangement links TRBV24-1 to TRBJ2-1, with 7 bases that match TRBD1. Germline assignment: CDR1 KGHDR and CDR2 SFDVKD. V shed 4 bases and J 6 bases; nucleotides not matched to a gene: 2. CDR3 length: 13 residues.

This clonotype has only a few counts. The chain links TRBV15 to TRBJ2-3; TRBD2 agrees at 7 bases. The CDR3 is 18 amino acids. The germline V gene has CDR1 LNHNV and CDR2 YYDKDF (reference sequence). V gave up 0 bases and J gave up 5 bases; unmatched junction bases: 14. The CDR3 DNA sequence: TGTGCCACCAGCAGAGATGGCGTGGGGCGGGGGTTCAAAGATACGCAGTATTTT. Translation: CATSRDGVGRGFKDTQYF. Supplemented by reference TRBV15 and TRBJ2-3, the full variable domain reads DAMVIQNPRYQVTQFGKPVTLSCSQTLNHNVMYWYQQKSSQAPKLLFHYYDKDFNNEADTPDNFQSRRPNTSFCFLDIRSPGLGDTAMYLCATSRDGVGRGFKDTQYFGPGTRLTVL.

This clonotype has only a few counts. CDR3 amino acids: CASSYLAPGETQYF. The CDR3 DNA is TGTGCCAGCAGTTACTTAGCCCCGGGAGAGACCCAGTACTTC. The chain couples TRBV6-5 to TRBJ2-5, with D unclear. The CDR3 sequence is 14 residues long. Trimming removed 1 base at V and 4 bases at J, with 10 bases between. Germline CDR1 and CDR2: MNHEY and SVGAGI.

As concerns this clonotype: A much larger clonotype is one base distant, so this may be a read error. V is TRBV12-3 or TRBV12-4 and J is TRBJ2-1, with D possibly being TRBD1 or TRBD2 (5 bases each). The CDR3 is 15 amino acids. Trimming removed 5 bases at V and 0 bases at J, with 11 bases between. CDR3 bases: TGTGCCAGCAGTGACTGGGGGAGCTCCTACAATGAGCAGTTCTTC. Its protein is CASSDWGSSYNEQFF.

The genes are TRBV9 and TRBJ1-4, with D possibly matching TRBD1 (5 bases). V lost 4 bases and J 0 bases, leaving 13 bases between the germline ends. The CDR3 consists of 16 residues. The germline gives CDR1 SGDLS, CDR2 YYNGEE. The CDR3 region has the DNA TGTGCCAGCAGCATGGGACCTTCGTCAACTAATGAAAAACTGTTTTTT. Encoded protein: CASSMGPSSTNEKLFF.

V gene TRBV11-2 combines with J gene TRBJ2-6; D possibly uses TRBD1 or TRBD2 (5 bases each). Germline V gene sequence: CDR1 SGHAT, CDR2 FQNNGV. This CDR3 comprises 21 residues. Trimming pared 3 bases from V and 0 bases from J, leaving 24 bases between. CDR3 nucleotide sequence: TGTGCCAGCAGCTTTTGGCCAAGGGTGACCAGGGAGAGCTCTGGGGCCAACGTCCTGACTTTC. This sequence encodes CASSFWPRVTRESSGANVLTF.

This clonotype occurred a few times. The rearrangement joins TRBV7-8 to TRBJ2-5; D is perhaps TRBD2 (5 bases). Germline CDR1 and CDR2: SGHVS and FQNEAQ. The CDR3 runs 14 residues. Between the trimmed V and J ends, which lost 5 bases and 2 bases, there was a span of 12 bases. The CDR3, as DNA: TGTGCCAGCAGCGGTGCGGGTAGACAAGAGACCCAGTACTTC. Translation gives CASSGAGRQETQYF.

The rearrangement joins TRBV20-1 to TRBJ1-1, with a weak D call TRBD1 (5 bases). The CDR3 length is 13 residues. The germline V gene encodes CDR1 DFQATT and CDR2 SNEGSKA (reference sequence). Deletions cut 0 bases from V and 7 bases from J, with 12 bases between. The CDR3 here is CSAREKGSVEAFF. The CDR3 nucleotides are TGCAGTGCTAGAGAAAAGGGGTCCGTTGAAGCTTTCTTT.

This rearrangement joins TRBV7-9 to TRBJ1-1, with D perhaps matching TRBD1 (6 bases). V was shortened by 1 base and J by 3 bases, with 12 bases between the two germline ends. CDR3 length equals 15 residues. Germline assignment: CDR1 SEHNR and CDR2 FQNEAQ (reference sequence). The CDR3 loop reads CASSLVGGFHTEAFF. CDR3 coding DNA: TGTGCCAGCAGCTTAGTAGGGGGGTTTCACACTGAAGCTTTCTTT. The full variable domain, completed using reference TRBV7-9 and TRBJ1-1, is DTGVSQNPRHKITKRGQNVTFRCDPISEHNRLYWYRQTLGQGPEFLTYFQNEAQLEKSRLLSDRFSAERPKGSFSTLEIQRTEQGDSAMYLCASSLVGGFHTEAFFGQGTRLTVV.

The rearrangement uses TRBV28 and TRBJ2-2; D might be TRBD2 (5 bases). Germline V gene data show CDR1 as MDHEN and CDR2 as SYDVKM. CDR3 length equals 15 residues. Trimming pared 3 bases from V and 7 bases from J, leaving 15 bases between. CDR3 coding DNA: TGTGCCAGCAGTTTTGAGGGTTACGCGGTCGGGGAGCTGTTTTTT. This translates into CASSFEGYAVGELFF.

This clonotype was counted only a few times. This chain joins TRBV4-3 and TRBJ2-3; 9 bases align to TRBD2. The CDR3 is 17 residues long. Trimming took 0 bases from V and 3 from J; bases not matched to a gene: 7. CDR1 is LGHNA, CDR2 YSLEER, per germline. The CDR3 protein is CASSQDGGLASTDTQYF. DNA of the CDR3: TGCGCCAGCAGCCAAGATGGCGGACTAGCGAGTACAGATACGCAGTATTTT.

The chain links TRBV10-2 to TRBJ2-3, with D tentatively TRBD2 (5 bases). Germline V gene lookup returns CDR1 WSHSY and CDR2 SAAADI. The CDR3 runs to 16 residues. V was clipped by 7 bases and J by 0 bases, with 17 bases between them. The CDR3 is CASTPRGGSSTDTQYF. The CDR3, as DNA: TGCGCCAGCACCCCCCGGGGTGGGTCTAGCACAGATACGCAGTATTTT.